The 8 T cell receptor beta chains reported below all come from one sample, sequenced in a study of cytomegalovirus exposure and HLA in healthy donors (dated 2017 in TCRdb). The library was made by the immunoSEQ multiplex PCR assay. The multiplex PCR relied on a mix of 60 forward primers for TCR Vbeta segments and 13 reverse primers for TCR Jbeta segments. Imported from immuneACCESS, the table was reduced by TCRdb to in-frame sequences with V and J called. These copies leave out some clones; in studies compared against another copy, an unresolved V gene accounts for under half, and the cause of the remainder is not known. This sample gives 240,000 or so clones in total; 80% to 85% of them show up just once. Together, the top ten hold around 8.3% of the sample. The sequenced sample consisted of PBMCs. The receptors originated from a woman in her fifties or sixties in good health and CMV-seropositive.

The gene calls are TRBV6-1 and TRBJ2-1; the D gene is possibly TRBD1 (5 bases). This CDR3 has 13 amino acids. Germline V gene lookup returns CDR1 MNHNS and CDR2 SASEGT. The ends were cut back, 5 bases at V and 12 bases at J, with 17 bases in the middle. The CDR3 spells CASSPRQGVGQFF. As DNA, the CDR3 is TGTGCCAGCAGTCCCCGGCAGGGTGTTGGGCAGTTCTTC.

The chain employs TRBV6-6 and TRBJ1-2; D perhaps matches TRBD1 (5 bases). Germline V gives CDR1 MNHNY, CDR2 SVGAGI (reference sequence). Between the trimmed V and J ends, which lost 2 bases and 2 bases, there was a span of 15 bases. CDR3 size: 16 residues. The CDR3 is CASSYPPETVNYGYTF. The DNA of the CDR3 is TGTGCCAGCAGTTACCCCCCTGAGACAGTGAACTATGGCTACACCTTC.

The CDR3, as DNA: TGTGCCAGTAGTATTGTCGACAGGGAAGGCTACACCTTC. This encodes CASSIVDREGYTF. V gene TRBV19 combines with J gene TRBJ1-2; 7 bases line up with TRBD1. Germline CDR1 is LNHDA and CDR2 is SQIVND (reference sequence). The V and J ends lost 3 bases and 8 bases, in that order; junction bases with no gene match: 6. The CDR3 consists of 13 residues.

This clone turned up a few times. The chain's CDR3 is CASSSPGQGEDTQYF. DNA of the CDR3: TGTGCCAGTAGTTCGCCGGGACAGGGTGAGGATACGCAGTATTTT. The chain joins TRBV19 to TRBJ2-3, with 9 bases lining up with TRBD1. V trimming: 5 bases; J trimming: 6 bases; junction bases outside the gene matches: 9. The germline V gene encodes CDR1 LNHDA and CDR2 SQIVND (reference sequence). This CDR3 contains 15 residues. The variable domain in full, completed from reference TRBV19 and TRBJ2-3, reads DGGITQSPKYLFRKEGQNVTLSCEQNLNHDAMYWYRQDPGQGLRLIYYSQIVNDFQKGDIAEGYSVSREKKESFPLTVTSAQKNPTAFYLCASSSPGQGEDTQYFGPGTRLTVL.

The chain carries TRBV10-3 and TRBJ1-5; D is perhaps TRBD1 (5 bases). V was cut by 0 bases and J by 3 bases, with 6 bases left in between. Per the germline V gene, CDR1 is ENHRY and CDR2 is SYGVKD. CDR3 length equals 14 residues. The CDR3, as DNA: TGTGCCATCAGTGAGTCCAGGGCCAATCAGCCCCAGCATTTT. Translated: CAISESRANQPQHF.

This clone was observed a single time. V and J are TRBV29-1 and TRBJ2-1; 10 nucleotides align to TRBD1. The CDR3 is 13 amino acids. V dropped 7 bases and J dropped 5; count of bases not matched to a gene: 5. Germline CDR1 reads SQVTM; CDR2 reads ANQGSEA. The CDR3 is CSGDRGLNNEQFF. The CDR3, as DNA: TGCAGCGGAGACAGGGGGCTAAACAATGAGCAGTTCTTC.

The chain uses TRBV29-1 and TRBJ1-2; weak D call: TRBD1 (6 bases). The CDR3 contains 13 residues. Germline lookup yields CDR1 SQVTM and CDR2 ANQGSEA. Trimming removed 0 bases from V and 4 bases from J, with 9 bases in between. CDR3 nucleotide sequence: TGCAGCGTTGAAGATACAGGGTTCTATGGCTACACCTTC. Translated: CSVEDTGFYGYTF.

The chain links TRBV7-9 to TRBJ1-1, with D possibly TRBD1 on 5 matching bases. The germline CDR1 and CDR2 sequences are SEHNR and FQNEAQ (reference sequence). This CDR3 is built from 13 residues. Trimming took off 4 bases at V and 1 base at J, with 7 bases between the two ends. This CDR3 is CASSSDKNTEAFF. For the CDR3, the DNA is TGTGCCAGCAGCTCGGACAAGAACACTGAAGCTTTCTTT.